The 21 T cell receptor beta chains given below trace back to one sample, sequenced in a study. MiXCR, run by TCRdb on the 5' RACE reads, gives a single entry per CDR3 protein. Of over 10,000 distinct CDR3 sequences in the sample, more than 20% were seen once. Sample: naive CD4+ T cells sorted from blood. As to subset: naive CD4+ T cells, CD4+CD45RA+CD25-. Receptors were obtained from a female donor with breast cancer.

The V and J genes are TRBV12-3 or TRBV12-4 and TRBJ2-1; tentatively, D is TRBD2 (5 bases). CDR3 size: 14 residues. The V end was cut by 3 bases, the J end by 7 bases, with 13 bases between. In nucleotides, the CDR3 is TGTGCCAGCAGTTTCCGACGAGAGGGAAATGAGCAGTTCTTC. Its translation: CASSFRREGNEQFF.

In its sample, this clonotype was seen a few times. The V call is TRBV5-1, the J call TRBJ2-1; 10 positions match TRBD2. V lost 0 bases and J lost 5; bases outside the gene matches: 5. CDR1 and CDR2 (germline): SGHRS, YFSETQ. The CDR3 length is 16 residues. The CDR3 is CASSLAETSGNNEQFF. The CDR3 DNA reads TGCGCCAGCAGCTTGGCTGAAACTAGCGGGAACAATGAGCAGTTCTTC.

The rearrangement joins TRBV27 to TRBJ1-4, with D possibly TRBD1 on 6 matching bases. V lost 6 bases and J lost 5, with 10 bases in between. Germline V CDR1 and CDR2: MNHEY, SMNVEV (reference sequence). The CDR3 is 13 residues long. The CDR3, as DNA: TGTGCCAGCAGACTAGGGGGGAATGAAAAACTGTTTTTT. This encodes CASRLGGNEKLFF.

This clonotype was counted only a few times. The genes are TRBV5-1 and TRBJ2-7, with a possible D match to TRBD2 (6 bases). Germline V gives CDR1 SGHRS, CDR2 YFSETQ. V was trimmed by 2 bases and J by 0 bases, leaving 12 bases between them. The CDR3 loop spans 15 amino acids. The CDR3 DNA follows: TGCGCCAGCAGCTTCGATAGCGGAAGCTCCTACGAGCAGTACTTC. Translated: CASSFDSGSSYEQYF.

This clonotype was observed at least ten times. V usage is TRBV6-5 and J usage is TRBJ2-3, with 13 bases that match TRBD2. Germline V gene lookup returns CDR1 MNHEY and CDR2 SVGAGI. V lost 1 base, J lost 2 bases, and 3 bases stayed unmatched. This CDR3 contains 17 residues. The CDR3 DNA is TGTGCCAGCAGTTACTATGGGACTAGCGGGGCCACAGATACGCAGTATTTT. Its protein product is CASSYYGTSGATDTQYF.

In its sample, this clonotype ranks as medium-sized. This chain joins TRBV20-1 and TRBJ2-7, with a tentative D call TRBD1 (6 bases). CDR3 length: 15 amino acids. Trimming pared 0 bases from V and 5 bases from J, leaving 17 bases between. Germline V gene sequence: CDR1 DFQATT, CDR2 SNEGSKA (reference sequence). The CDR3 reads CSAREQGYGLNEQYF. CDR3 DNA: TGCAGTGCTAGAGAACAGGGTTATGGTTTGAACGAGCAGTACTTC.

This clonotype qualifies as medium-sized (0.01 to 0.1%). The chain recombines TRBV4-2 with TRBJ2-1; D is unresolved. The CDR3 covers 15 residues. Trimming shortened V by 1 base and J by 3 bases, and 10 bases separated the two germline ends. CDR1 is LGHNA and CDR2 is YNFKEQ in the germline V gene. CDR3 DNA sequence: TGTGCCAGCAGCCAAGGTCCAAATAGCTACAATGAGCAGTTCTTC. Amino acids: CASSQGPNSYNEQFF.

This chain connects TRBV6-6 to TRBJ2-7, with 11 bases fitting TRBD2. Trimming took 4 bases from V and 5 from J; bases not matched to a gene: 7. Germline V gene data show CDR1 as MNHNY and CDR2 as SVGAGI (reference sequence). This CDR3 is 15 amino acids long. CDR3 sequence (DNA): TGTGCCAGCAGTTTAACTTTAGCGGGAGGGCACGAGCAGTACTTC. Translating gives CASSLTLAGGHEQYF.

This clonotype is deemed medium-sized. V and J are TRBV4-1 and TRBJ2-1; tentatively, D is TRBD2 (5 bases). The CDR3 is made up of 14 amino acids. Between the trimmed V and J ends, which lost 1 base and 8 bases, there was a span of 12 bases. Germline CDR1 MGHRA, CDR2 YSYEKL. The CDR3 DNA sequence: TGCGCCAGCAGCCAAGTCGCGGGTCCGGATGAGCAGTTCTTC. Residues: CASSQVAGPDEQFF.

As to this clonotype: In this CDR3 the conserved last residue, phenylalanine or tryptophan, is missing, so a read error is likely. The CDR3 DNA is TGTGCCAGCAGCAAGTCCGGGGCCAACGTCCTGACTCTC. Protein product: CASSKSGANVLTL. The rearrangement links TRBV6-5 to TRBJ2-6; D is unclear. V was pared by 6 bases and J by 4 bases, with 7 bases between. The germline V gene encodes CDR1 MNHEY and CDR2 SVGAGI. The CDR3 has 13 amino acids.

CDR3 nucleotides: TGTGCCAGCAGCCCTCGGACTAGCTCCTACAATGAGCAGTTCTTC. This encodes CASSPRTSSYNEQFF. The chain uses TRBV9 and TRBJ2-1; 7 nucleotides align to TRBD2. Germline V gene data show CDR1 as SGDLS and CDR2 as YYNGEE. CDR3 length equals 15 residues. V lost 4 bases and J lost 0; bases outside the gene matches: 4. The full variable domain, rest sourced from reference TRBV9 and TRBJ2-1, is DSGVTQTPKHLITATGQRVTLRCSPRSGDLSVYWYQQSLDQGLQFLIQYYNGEERAKGNILERFSAQQFPDLHSELNLSSLELGDSALYFCASSPRTSSYNEQFFGPGTRLTVL.

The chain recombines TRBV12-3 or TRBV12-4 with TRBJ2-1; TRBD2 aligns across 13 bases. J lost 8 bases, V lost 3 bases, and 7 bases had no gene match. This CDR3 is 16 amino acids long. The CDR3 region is CASSFTSGRALDEQFF. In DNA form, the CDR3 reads TGTGCCAGCAGTTTTACTAGCGGGAGGGCCCTAGATGAGCAGTTCTTC.

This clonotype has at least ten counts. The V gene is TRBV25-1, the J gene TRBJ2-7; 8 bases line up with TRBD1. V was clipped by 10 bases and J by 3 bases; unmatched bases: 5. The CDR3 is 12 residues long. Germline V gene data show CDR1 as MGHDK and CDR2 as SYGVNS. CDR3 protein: CATRDRNYEQYF. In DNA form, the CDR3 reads TGTGCCACCCGGGACAGGAACTACGAGCAGTACTTC.

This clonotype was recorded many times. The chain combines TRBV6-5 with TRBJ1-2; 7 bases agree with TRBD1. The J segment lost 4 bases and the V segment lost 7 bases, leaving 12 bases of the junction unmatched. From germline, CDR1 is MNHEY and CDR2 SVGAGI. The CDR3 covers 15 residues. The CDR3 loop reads CASTLTQGVAYGYTF. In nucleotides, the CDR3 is TGTGCCAGCACACTTACTCAGGGGGTAGCCTATGGCTACACCTTC.

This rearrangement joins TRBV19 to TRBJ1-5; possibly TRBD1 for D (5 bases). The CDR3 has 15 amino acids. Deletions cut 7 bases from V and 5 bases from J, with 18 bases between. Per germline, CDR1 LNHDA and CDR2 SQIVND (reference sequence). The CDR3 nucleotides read TGTGCCAGTACCGAAATTGGACGGGGCGATCAGCCCCAGCATTTT. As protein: CASTEIGRGDQPQHF.

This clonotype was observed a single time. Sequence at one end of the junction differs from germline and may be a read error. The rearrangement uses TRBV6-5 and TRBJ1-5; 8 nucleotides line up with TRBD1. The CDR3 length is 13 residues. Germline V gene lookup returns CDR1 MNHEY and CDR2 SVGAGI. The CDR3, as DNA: TGTGCCAGCAGCCCTACAGGGGGTCAGCCCCAGCGTTTT. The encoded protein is CASSPTGGQPQRF.

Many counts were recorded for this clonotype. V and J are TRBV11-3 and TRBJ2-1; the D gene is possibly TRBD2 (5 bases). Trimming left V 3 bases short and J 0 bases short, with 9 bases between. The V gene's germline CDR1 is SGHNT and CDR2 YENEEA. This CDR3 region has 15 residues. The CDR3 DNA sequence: TGTGCCAGCAGCTTGAGCGGCCTCTCCTACAATGAGCAGTTCTTC. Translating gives CASSLSGLSYNEQFF.

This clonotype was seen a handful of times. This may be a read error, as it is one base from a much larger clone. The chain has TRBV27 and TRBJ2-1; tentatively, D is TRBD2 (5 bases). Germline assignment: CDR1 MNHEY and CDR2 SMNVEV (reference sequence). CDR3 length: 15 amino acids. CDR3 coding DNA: TGTGCCAACAGTCGAAGCGGTCGAGCCTACAATGAGCAGTTCTTC. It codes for CANSRSGRAYNEQFF.

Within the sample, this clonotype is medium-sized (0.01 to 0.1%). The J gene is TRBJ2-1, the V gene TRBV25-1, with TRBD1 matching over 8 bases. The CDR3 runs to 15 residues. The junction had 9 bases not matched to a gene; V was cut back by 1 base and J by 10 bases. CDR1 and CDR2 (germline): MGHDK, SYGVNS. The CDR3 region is CASSESVTGDGEQFF. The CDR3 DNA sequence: TGTGCCAGCAGTGAATCTGTGACAGGGGATGGAGAGCAGTTCTTC. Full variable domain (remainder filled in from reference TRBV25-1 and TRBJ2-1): EADIYQTPRYLVIGTGKKITLECSQTMGHDKMYWYQQDPGMELHLIHYSYGVNSTEKGDLSSESTVSRIRTEHFPLTLESARPSHTSQYLCASSESVTGDGEQFFGPGTRLTVL.

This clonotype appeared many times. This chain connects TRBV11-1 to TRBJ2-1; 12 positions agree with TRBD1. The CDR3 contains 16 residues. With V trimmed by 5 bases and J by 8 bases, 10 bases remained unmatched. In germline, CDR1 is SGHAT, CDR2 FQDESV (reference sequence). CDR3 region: CASSIHGTGGGDEQFF. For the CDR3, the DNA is TGTGCCAGCAGCATCCACGGGACAGGGGGCGGCGATGAGCAGTTCTTC.

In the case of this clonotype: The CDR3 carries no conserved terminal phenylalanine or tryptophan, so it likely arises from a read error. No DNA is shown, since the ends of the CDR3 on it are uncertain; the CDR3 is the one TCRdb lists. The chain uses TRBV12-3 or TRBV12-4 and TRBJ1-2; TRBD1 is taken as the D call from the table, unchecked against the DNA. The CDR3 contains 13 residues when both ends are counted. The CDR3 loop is CASSFGGGYGYIY.